The 21 T cell receptor beta chains presented below share a single source sample, sequenced in a study of cytomegalovirus exposure and HLA in healthy donors. PCR was performed using 60 Vbeta and 13 Jbeta primers. The method was immunoSEQ multiplex PCR; TCRdb's version includes in-frame clones alone and lacks a portion of them. The sample carries 120,000 or so clones, 65% to 80% recorded once. Specimen: PBMCs. The receptors come from a man aged 25-40 years in good health and CMV-seropositive.

The J gene is TRBJ1-1, the V gene TRBV5-1; weak D call: TRBD1 (6 bases). V dropped 4 bases and J dropped 3 bases, with 7 bases sitting between them. Per the germline V gene, CDR1 is SGHRS and CDR2 is YFSETQ. The length of the CDR3 is 12 residues. The CDR3 sequence: CASSPGDTEAFF. CDR3 coding DNA: TGCGCCAGCAGCCCAGGGGACACTGAAGCTTTCTTT.

This chain links TRBV6-1 with TRBJ1-1; 7 bases agree with TRBD1. The V segment lost 2 bases and the J segment 6 bases; nucleotides outside the gene matches: 3. The CDR3 has 13 amino acids. The V gene's germline CDR1 is MNHNS and CDR2 SASEGT. CDR3 residues: CASSERDRSEAFF. The CDR3 DNA reads as TGTGCCAGCAGTGAAAGGGACAGATCTGAAGCTTTCTTT.

This chain uses TRBV28 with TRBJ2-5; 9 bases fit TRBD1. Germline CDR1 is MDHEN and CDR2 is SYDVKM. The CDR3 totals 15 residues. The V segment lost 2 bases and the J segment 1 base; nucleotides outside the gene matches: 2. The CDR3 region is CASSLGQGSQETQYF. CDR3 bases: TGTGCCAGCAGTTTAGGACAGGGGTCCCAAGAGACCCAGTACTTC.

DNA for the CDR3: TGTGCTAGTGGTAACTCGGGACAGCGCATCCGTGGCTACACCTTC. It encodes CASGNSGQRIRGYTF. The chain joins TRBV12-5 to TRBJ1-2; 7 bases match TRBD1. This CDR3 has 15 amino acids. Germline loops: CDR1 LGHNT, CDR2 FRNRAP. V shed 5 bases, J shed 7 bases, and the junction held 13 bases outside the gene matches.

This chain connects TRBV9 to TRBJ2-2; possibly TRBD2 for D (6 bases). The CDR3 spans 16 residues. Germline CDR1 reads SGDLS; CDR2 reads YYNGEE. V lost 1 base, J lost 2 bases, and 12 bases lay in between. The DNA for the CDR3 is TGTGCCAGCAGCGTATCCTCACTAGCCAACACCGGGGAGCTGTTTTTT. It is translated as CASSVSSLANTGELFF.

The chain uses TRBV29-1 and TRBJ1-2; 8 nucleotides line up with TRBD1. This CDR3 contains 21 residues. V lost 0 bases and J lost 4; bases outside the gene matches: 25. The germline gives CDR1 SQVTM, CDR2 ANQGSEA. The DNA of the CDR3 is TGCAGCGTTGAAGACCCCCAGCTAGCCAGGGTGGACAGGGTATATTCCTATGGCTACACCTTC. Its protein product is CSVEDPQLARVDRVYSYGYTF.

This clone occurred a few times. The chain has TRBV19 and TRBJ1-2; D remains unclear. Trimming removed 4 bases from V and 4 bases from J, with 10 bases in between. Germline lookup yields CDR1 LNHDA and CDR2 SQIVND (reference sequence). The CDR3 is made up of 13 amino acids. The CDR3 reads CASSTERGYGYTF. The CDR3 nucleotides are TGTGCCAGTAGTACGGAACGGGGCTATGGCTACACCTTC.

In regard to this clone: The junction and the germline gene differ at one end; a read error may be behind it. CDR3 in amino acids: CATRSGGPEVF. As DNA, the CDR3 is TGTGCCACCAGGAGCGGGGGGCCCGAGGTCTTC. The chain has TRBV19 and TRBJ2-1, with 9 bases aligning to TRBD2. Germline V gene data show CDR1 as LNHDA and CDR2 as SQIVND (reference sequence). This CDR3 contains 11 residues.

This clone was counted only a few times. The chain has TRBV5-1 and TRBJ2-3; the match to TRBD2 covers 9 bases. Germline-derived CDR1 and CDR2 are SGHRS and YFSETQ. Trimming at V came to 0 bases and at J to 3 bases, leaving 11 bases not matched to a gene. This CDR3 contains 18 residues. The CDR3 DNA follows: TGCGCCAGCAGCTTGGGCCCCTCGCGTGCGGGGGGGACAGATACGCAGTATTTT. Translation: CASSLGPSRAGGTDTQYF. Drawing the rest from reference TRBV5-1 and TRBJ2-3, the complete variable domain is KAGVTQTPRYLIKTRGQQVTLSCSPISGHRSVSWYQQTPGQGLQFLFEYFSETQRNKGNFPGRFSGRQFSNSRSEMNVSTLELGDSALYLCASSLGPSRAGGTDTQYFGPGTRLTVL.

This clone appeared once. The chain couples TRBV7-8 to TRBJ1-5, with 8 positions matching TRBD1. The V gene end was trimmed by 5 bases and the J gene end by 7 bases; junction bases not matched to a gene: 4. Germline-derived CDR1 and CDR2 are SGHVS and FQNEAQ. CDR3 length: 13 residues. CDR3 protein: CASSPTGEQPQHF. CDR3 in DNA: TGTGCCAGCAGCCCGACAGGGGAACAGCCCCAGCATTTT.

The chain couples TRBV30 to TRBJ2-2; a weak D match, TRBD2 (5 bases). Germline loops: CDR1 GTSNPN, CDR2 SVGIG (reference sequence). The CDR3 has 13 residues. V dropped 7 bases and J dropped 6 bases, with 15 bases sitting between them. The CDR3 DNA is TGTGCCTTCCGCCGGGGAACGGCCGGGGAGCTGTTTTTT. It yields the protein CAFRRGTAGELFF. Filled out from reference TRBV30 and TRBJ2-2, the complete variable domain reads SQTIHQWPATLVQPVGSPLSLECTVEGTSNPNLYWYRQAAGRGLQLLFYSVGIGQISSEVPQNLSASRPQDRQFILSSKKLLLSDSGFYLCAFRRGTAGELFFGEGSRLTVL.

The chain has TRBV5-1 and TRBJ2-5; D not certain. The ends were cut back, 4 bases at V and 5 bases at J, with 15 bases in the middle. The CDR3 loop spans 14 amino acids. The germline CDR1 and CDR2 sequences are SGHRS and YFSETQ. Written as DNA, the CDR3 is TGCGCCAGCAGCGACCCGCGGCCTCGGGAGACCCAGTACTTC. This encodes CASSDPRPRETQYF. Combining the CDR3 with reference TRBV5-1 and TRBJ2-5 gives the whole variable domain KAGVTQTPRYLIKTRGQQVTLSCSPISGHRSVSWYQQTPGQGLQFLFEYFSETQRNKGNFPGRFSGRQFSNSRSEMNVSTLELGDSALYLCASSDPRPRETQYFGPGTRLLVL.

This chain links TRBV27 with TRBJ2-1, with a tentative D call TRBD1 (7 bases). Looked up from germline, CDR1 is MNHEY and CDR2 is SMNVEV (reference sequence). Trimming took 5 bases from V and 12 from J, leaving 14 bases between them. This CDR3 comprises 12 residues. CDR3 coding DNA: TGTGCCAGCAGTCTGGCGGGACAGAGGCAGTTCTTC. Its protein product is CASSLAGQRQFF.

In its sample, this clone was seen a few times. The J gene is TRBJ1-2, the V gene TRBV14; TRBD1 matches at 9 bases. The CDR3 is made up of 15 amino acids. Germline V gives CDR1 SGHDN, CDR2 FVKESK. V gave up 5 bases and J gave up 7 bases; unmatched junction bases: 11. The CDR3 region is CASSSWTGEESGYTF. The CDR3 nucleotides read TGTGCCAGCAGCTCGTGGACAGGGGAGGAAAGTGGCTACACCTTC.

This chain uses TRBV27 with TRBJ1-2, with D hard to call. The CDR3 spans 16 residues. Germline lookup yields CDR1 MNHEY and CDR2 SMNVEV (reference sequence). V gave up 4 bases and J gave up 6 bases, with 21 bases separating them. CDR3 residues: CASSSSPSPQVHGYTF. In DNA, the CDR3 is TGTGCCAGCAGTTCTTCTCCAAGCCCGCAGGTACATGGCTACACCTTC.

The V gene is TRBV12-5, the J gene TRBJ2-7, with 8 positions matching TRBD1. CDR1 is LGHNT, CDR2 FRNRAP, per germline. With 6 bases clipped from V and 5 bases from J, the junction kept 6 bases outside the gene matches. The CDR3 length is 13 residues. The CDR3 loop reads CASGWTGYNEQYF. In nucleotides, the CDR3 is TGTGCTAGTGGGTGGACAGGGTACAACGAGCAGTACTTC.

The V gene is TRBV28, the J gene TRBJ2-5; a weak D match, TRBD1 (6 bases). The ends were cut back, 4 bases at V and 2 bases at J, with 11 bases in the middle. CDR1 is MDHEN and CDR2 is SYDVKM in the germline V gene. The CDR3 contains 14 residues. This CDR3 reads CASSSGQNQETQYF. The DNA of the CDR3 is TGTGCCAGCAGTTCAGGACAGAATCAAGAGACCCAGTACTTC.

The V call is TRBV7-8, the J call TRBJ2-3; D ambiguous. Per the germline V gene, CDR1 is SGHVS and CDR2 is FQNEAQ. There are 14 residues in the CDR3. Between the trimmed V and J ends, which lost 1 base and 2 bases, there was a span of 7 bases. CDR3 nucleotides: TGTGCCAGCAGCTTAGACAGATTCACAGATACGCAGTATTTT. Its protein is CASSLDRFTDTQYF. Looking up the rest from reference TRBV7-8 and TRBJ2-3 gives the full variable domain: GAGVSQSPRYKVAKRGQDVALRCDPISGHVSLFWYQQALGQGPEFLTYFQNEAQLDKSGLPSDRFFAERPEGSVSTLKIQRTQQEDSAVYLCASSLDRFTDTQYFGPGTRLTVL.

This chain links TRBV6-4 with TRBJ2-3; 8 positions agree with TRBD2. CDR1 MRHNA and CDR2 SNTAGT come from the germline V gene. The CDR3 consists of 18 residues. V dropped 2 bases and J dropped 0; count of bases not matched to a gene: 10. CDR3 residues: CASSDRLVRGGSTDTQYF. The DNA for the CDR3 is TGTGCCAGCAGTGACCGTCTTGTACGGGGGGGTAGCACAGATACGCAGTATTTT.

J is TRBJ1-5 and V is TRBV7-9, with D possibly being TRBD1 (5 bases). V was clipped by 6 bases and J by 4 bases, with 22 bases between them. The germline CDR1 and CDR2 sequences are SEHNR and FQNEAQ (reference sequence). The CDR3 is 17 residues long. DNA for the CDR3: TGTGCCAGCAGGTCATTAGCGGGGGTAAGGGGTAATCAGCCCCAGCATTTT. Its translation is CASRSLAGVRGNQPQHF.

The chain couples TRBV7-9 to TRBJ2-2; D is possibly TRBD2 (5 bases). This CDR3 region has 15 residues. Trimming stripped 7 bases from V and 4 bases from J, with 16 bases between. Germline values: CDR1 SEHNR, CDR2 FQNEAQ (reference sequence). CDR3 region: CASTQWSGLTGELFF. CDR3 in DNA: TGTGCCAGCACCCAATGGTCAGGACTCACCGGGGAGCTGTTTTTT.